The subject of this entry is one T cell receptor beta chain. The data stem from a study of T cell responses to AZD1222 COVID-19 vaccine. Sequencing used immunoSEQ multiplex PCR; TCRdb keeps in-frame clones, though not all of them. The repertoire holds about 140,000 clones, with approximately 95% as singletons. The CDR3 extends over 12 amino acids. The germline V gene has CDR1 MNHEY and CDR2 SVGAGI. Trimming at V came to 5 bases and at J to 10 bases, leaving 7 bases not matched to a gene. The source was peripheral blood, collected on day 0 of MenACWY control vaccination. The clonotype comes from an adult in good health. This chain connects TRBV6-5 to TRBJ1-1; 7 bases match TRBD1. CDR3 sequence: CASSLGGAPAFF. The CDR3, as DNA: TGTGCCAGCAGTCTAGGGGGCGCGCCAGCTTTCTTT.